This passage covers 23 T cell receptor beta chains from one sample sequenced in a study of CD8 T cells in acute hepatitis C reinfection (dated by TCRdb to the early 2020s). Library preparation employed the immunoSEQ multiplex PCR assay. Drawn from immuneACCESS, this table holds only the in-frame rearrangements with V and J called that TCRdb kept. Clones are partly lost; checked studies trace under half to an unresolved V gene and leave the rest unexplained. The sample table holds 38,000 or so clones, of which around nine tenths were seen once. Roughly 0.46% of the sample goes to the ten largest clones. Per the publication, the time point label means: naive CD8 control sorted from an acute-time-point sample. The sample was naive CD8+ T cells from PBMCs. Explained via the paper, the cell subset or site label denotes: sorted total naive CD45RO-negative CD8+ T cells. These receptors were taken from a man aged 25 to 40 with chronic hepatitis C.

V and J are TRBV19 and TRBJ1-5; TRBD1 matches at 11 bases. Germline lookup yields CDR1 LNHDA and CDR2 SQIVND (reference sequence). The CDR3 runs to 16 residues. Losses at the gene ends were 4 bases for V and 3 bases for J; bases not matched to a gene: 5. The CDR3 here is CASSRGQGEINQPQHF. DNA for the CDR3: TGTGCCAGTAGTAGGGGACAGGGGGAGATCAATCAGCCCCAGCATTTT.

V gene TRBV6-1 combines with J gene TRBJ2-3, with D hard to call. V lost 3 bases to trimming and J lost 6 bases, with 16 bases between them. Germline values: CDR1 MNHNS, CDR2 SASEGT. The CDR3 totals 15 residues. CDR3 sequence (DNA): TGTGCCAGCAGTGACCACTTCCCCCAACGGGATACGCAGTATTTT. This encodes CASSDHFPQRDTQYF.

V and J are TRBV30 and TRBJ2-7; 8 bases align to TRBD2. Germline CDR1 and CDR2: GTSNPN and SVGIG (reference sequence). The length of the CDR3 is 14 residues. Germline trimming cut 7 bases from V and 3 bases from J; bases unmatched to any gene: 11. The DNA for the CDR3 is TGTGCCTCCCAATCGGGAGGGGGATACTACGAGCAGTACTTC. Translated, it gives CASQSGGGYYEQYF.

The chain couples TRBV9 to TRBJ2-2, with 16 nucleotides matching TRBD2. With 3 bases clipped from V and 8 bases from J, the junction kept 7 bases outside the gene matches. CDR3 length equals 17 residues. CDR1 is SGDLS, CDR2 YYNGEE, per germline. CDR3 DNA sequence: TGTGCCAGCAGCGAGGGGGGACTAGCGGGAGGGACTGGGGAGCTGTTTTTT. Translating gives CASSEGGLAGGTGELFF.

CDR3 in amino acids: CASSSSYGAYEQYF. For the CDR3, the DNA is TGTGCCAGTAGTTCCTCCTACGGCGCCTACGAGCAGTACTTC. The chain combines TRBV19 with TRBJ2-7; D is unresolved. The CDR3 runs to 14 residues. V was trimmed by 5 bases and J by 2 bases, leaving 13 bases between them. From germline, CDR1 is LNHDA and CDR2 SQIVND (reference sequence).

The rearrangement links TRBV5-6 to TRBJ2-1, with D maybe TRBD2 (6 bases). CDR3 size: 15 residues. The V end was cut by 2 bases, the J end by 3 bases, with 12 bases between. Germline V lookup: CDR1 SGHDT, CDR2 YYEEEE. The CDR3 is CASSLGASDYNEQFF. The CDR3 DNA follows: TGTGCCAGCAGCTTAGGGGCTAGCGACTACAATGAGCAGTTCTTC.

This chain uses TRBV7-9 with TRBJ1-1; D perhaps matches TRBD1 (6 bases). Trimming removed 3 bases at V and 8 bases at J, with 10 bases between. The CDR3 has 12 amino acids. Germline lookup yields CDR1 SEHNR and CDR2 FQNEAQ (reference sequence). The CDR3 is CASSFGGPEAFF. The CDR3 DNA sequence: TGTGCCAGCAGCTTCGGGGGGCCCGAAGCTTTCTTT. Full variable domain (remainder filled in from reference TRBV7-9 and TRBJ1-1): DTGVSQNPRHKITKRGQNVTFRCDPISEHNRLYWYRQTLGQGPEFLTYFQNEAQLEKSRLLSDRFSAERPKGSFSTLEIQRTEQGDSAMYLCASSFGGPEAFFGQGTRLTVV.

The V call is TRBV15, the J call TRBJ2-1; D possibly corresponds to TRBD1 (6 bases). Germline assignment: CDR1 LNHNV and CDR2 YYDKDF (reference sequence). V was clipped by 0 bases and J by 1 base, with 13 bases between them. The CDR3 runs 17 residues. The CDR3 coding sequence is TGTGCCACCAGCAGAGAAAACAGGGCTGCGTCCTACAATGAGCAGTTCTTC. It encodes CATSRENRAASYNEQFF.

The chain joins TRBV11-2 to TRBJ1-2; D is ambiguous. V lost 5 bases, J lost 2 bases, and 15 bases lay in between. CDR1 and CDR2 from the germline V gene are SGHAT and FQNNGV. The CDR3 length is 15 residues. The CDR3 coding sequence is TGTGCCAGCAGCCACTCGGGCCCGCCGAACTATGGCTACACCTTC. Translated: CASSHSGPPNYGYTF.

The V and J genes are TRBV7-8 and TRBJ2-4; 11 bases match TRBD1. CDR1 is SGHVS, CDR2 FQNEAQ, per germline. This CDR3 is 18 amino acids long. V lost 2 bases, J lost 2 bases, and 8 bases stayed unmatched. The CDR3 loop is CASSLLSGTGGTKNIQYF. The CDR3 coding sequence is TGTGCCAGCAGCTTACTATCCGGGACAGGGGGTACCAAAAACATTCAGTACTTC.

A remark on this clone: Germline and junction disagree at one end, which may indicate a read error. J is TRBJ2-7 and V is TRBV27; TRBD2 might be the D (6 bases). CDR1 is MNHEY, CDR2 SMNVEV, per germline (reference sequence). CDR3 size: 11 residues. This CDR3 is CASRLDGEQYF. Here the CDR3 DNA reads TGTGCGAGCAGACTAGACGGCGAGCAGTACTTC.

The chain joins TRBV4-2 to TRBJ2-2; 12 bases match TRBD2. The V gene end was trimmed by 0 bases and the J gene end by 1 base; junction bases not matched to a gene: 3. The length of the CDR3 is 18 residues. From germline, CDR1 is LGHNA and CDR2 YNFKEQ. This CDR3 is CASSQDGGLAGNTGELFF. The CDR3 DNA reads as TGTGCCAGCAGCCAAGATGGGGGACTAGCGGGGAACACCGGGGAGCTGTTTTTT.

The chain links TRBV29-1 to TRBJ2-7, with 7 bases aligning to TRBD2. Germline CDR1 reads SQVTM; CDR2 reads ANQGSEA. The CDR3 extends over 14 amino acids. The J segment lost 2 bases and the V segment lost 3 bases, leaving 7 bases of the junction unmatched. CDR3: CSVEREGGTYEQYF. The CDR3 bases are TGCAGCGTTGAGAGGGAGGGAGGGACCTACGAGCAGTACTTC.

CDR3 in DNA: TGTGCCAGCAGCTTAACGCTTAGGGGGGTGAGGGAGACCCAGTACTTC. This codes for CASSLTLRGVRETQYF. The V gene is TRBV7-9, the J gene TRBJ2-5; D might be TRBD1 or TRBD2, each matching 6 bases. Trimming shortened V by 2 bases and J by 5 bases, and 18 bases separated the two germline ends. The CDR3 loop spans 16 amino acids. The germline V gene encodes CDR1 SEHNR and CDR2 FQNEAQ (reference sequence).

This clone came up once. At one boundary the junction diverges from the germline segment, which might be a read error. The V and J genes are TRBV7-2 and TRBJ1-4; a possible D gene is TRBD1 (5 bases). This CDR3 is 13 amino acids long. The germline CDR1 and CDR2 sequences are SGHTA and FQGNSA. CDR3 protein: CASSLGVGQGHNF. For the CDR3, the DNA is TGTGCCAGCAGCTTAGGTGTGGGGCAGGGCCATAACTTT.

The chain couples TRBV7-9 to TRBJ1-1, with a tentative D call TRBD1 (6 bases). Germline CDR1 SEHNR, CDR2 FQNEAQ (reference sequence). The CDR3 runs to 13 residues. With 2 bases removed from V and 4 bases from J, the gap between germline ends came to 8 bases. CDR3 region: CASSLTGSTEAFF. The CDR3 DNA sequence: TGTGCCAGCAGCTTAACAGGGAGCACTGAAGCTTTCTTT.

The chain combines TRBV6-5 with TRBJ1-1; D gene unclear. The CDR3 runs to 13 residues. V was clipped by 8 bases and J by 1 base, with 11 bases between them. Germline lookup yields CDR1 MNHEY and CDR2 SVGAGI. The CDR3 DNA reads TGTGCCAGCGGACTCGTGGAGAACACTGAAGCTTTCTTT. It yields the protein CASGLVENTEAFF.

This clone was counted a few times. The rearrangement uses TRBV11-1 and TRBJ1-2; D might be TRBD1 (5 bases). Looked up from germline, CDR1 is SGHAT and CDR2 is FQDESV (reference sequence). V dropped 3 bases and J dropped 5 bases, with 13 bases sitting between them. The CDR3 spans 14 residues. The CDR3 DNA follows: TGTGCCAGCAGCTTGGAGATTGGGGGGTATGGCTACACCTTC. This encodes CASSLEIGGYGYTF. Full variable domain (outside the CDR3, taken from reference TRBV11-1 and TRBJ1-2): EAEVAQSPRYKITEKSQAVAFWCDPISGHATLYWYRQILGQGPELLVQFQDESVVDDSQLPKDRFSAERLKGVDSTLKIQPAELGDSAMYLCASSLEIGGYGYTFGSGTRLTVV.

The CDR3 DNA follows: TGTGCCAGCAGCTTAGAATCCTACGAGCAGTACTTC. This codes for CASSLESYEQYF. The V and J genes are TRBV7-9 and TRBJ2-7; no clear D. This CDR3 is 12 amino acids long. The ends were cut back, 1 base at V and 1 base at J, with 2 bases in the middle. Germline V gives CDR1 SEHNR, CDR2 FQNEAQ (reference sequence).

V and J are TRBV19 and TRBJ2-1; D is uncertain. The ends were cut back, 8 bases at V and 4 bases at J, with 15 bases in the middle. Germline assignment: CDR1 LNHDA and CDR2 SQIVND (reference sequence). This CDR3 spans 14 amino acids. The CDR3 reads CASHIGSFYNEQFF. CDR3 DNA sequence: TGTGCCAGTCACATCGGCTCTTTTTACAATGAGCAGTTCTTC.

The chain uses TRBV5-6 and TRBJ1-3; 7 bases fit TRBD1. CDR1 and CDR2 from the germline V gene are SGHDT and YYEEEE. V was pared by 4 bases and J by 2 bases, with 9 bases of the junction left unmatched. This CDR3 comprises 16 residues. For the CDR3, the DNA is TGTGCCAGCAGCGCCAGACAGGGTGGAGCTGGAAACACCATATATTTT. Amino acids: CASSARQGGAGNTIYF. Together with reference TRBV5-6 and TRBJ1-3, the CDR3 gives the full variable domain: DAGVTQSPTHLIKTRGQQVTLRCSPKSGHDTVSWYQQALGQGPQFIFQYYEEEERQRGNFPDRFSGHQFPNYSSELNVNALLLGDSALYLCASSARQGGAGNTIYFGEGSWLTVV.

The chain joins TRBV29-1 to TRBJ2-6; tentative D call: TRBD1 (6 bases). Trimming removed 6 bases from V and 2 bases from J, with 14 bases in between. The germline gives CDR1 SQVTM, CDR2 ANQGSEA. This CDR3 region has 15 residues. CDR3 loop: CSVAGAFAGANVLTF. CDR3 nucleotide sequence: TGCAGCGTGGCAGGGGCCTTTGCTGGGGCCAACGTCCTGACTTTC.

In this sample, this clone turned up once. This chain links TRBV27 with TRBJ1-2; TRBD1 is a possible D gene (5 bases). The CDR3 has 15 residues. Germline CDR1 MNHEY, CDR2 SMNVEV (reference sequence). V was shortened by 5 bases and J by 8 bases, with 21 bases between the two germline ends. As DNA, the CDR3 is TGTGCCAGCAGTCAAACGGGGCCCCATCTGGGCGGCTACACCTTC. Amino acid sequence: CASSQTGPHLGGYTF.